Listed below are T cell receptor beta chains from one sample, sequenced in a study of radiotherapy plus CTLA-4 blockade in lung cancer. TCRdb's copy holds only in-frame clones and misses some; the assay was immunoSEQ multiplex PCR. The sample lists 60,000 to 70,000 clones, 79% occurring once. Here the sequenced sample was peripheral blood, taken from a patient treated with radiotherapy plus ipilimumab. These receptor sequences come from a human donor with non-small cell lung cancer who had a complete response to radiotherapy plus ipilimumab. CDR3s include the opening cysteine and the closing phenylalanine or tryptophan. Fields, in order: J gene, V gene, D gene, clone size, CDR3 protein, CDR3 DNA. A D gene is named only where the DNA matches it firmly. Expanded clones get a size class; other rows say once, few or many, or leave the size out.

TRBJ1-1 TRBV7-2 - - CASSTRRGTLEAFF TGTGCCAGCAGCACCCGAAGGGGAACCCTGGAAGCTTTCTTT
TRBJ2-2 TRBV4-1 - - CASSQRGRVSTGELFF TGCGCCAGCAGCCAACGGGGCAGGGTGAGCACCGGGGAGCTGTTTTTT
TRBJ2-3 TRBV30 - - CAWTWGTDTQYF TGTGCCTGGACTTGGGGGACGGATACGCAGTATTTT
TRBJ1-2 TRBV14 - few CASSQEGRGSGGYTF TGTGCCAGCAGCCAAGAGGGTCGGGGGTCAGGTGGCTACACCTTC
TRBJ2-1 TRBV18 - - CASSPRSTYNEQFF TGTGCCAGCTCACCAAGGTCCACCTACAATGAGCAGTTCTTC
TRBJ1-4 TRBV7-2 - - CASSRIGGEKLFF TGTGCCAGCAGCCGAATAGGAGGGGAAAAACTGTTTTTT
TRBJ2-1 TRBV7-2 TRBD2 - CASSPTPLAGDYNEQFF TGTGCCAGCAGCCCTACCCCGCTAGCGGGGGACTACAATGAGCAGTTCTTC
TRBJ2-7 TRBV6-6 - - CASSYTYYEQYF TGTGCCAGCAGTTACACCTACTACGAGCAGTACTTC
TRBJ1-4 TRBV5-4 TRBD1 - CASSLDRGSEKLFF TGTGCCAGCAGCTTGGACAGGGGATCGGAAAAACTGTTTTTT
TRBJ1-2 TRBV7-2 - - CASSLANYGYTF TGTGCCAGCAGCTTGGCTAACTATGGCTACACCTTC
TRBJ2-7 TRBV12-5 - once CASGSVFSRMGTYEQYF TGTGCTAGTGGTTCCGTATTCTCCAGGATGGGCACCTACGAGCAGTACTTC
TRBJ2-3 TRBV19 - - CASSMRAGTDTQYF TGTGCCAGTAGTATGAGGGCGGGAACAGATACGCAGTATTTT
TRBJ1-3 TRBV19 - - CASSIQMRGNTIYF TGTGCCAGTAGTATACAGATGAGGGGAAACACCATATATTTT
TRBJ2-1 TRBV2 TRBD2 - CASSERTSGSDEQFF TGTGCCAGCAGTGAACGGACTAGCGGGAGCGATGAGCAGTTCTTC
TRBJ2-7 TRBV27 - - CASSPFGGGGEQYF TGTGCCAGCAGTCCATTCGGGGGAGGGGGTGAGCAGTACTTC
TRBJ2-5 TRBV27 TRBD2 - CASSSSRGGSGTQYF TGTGCCAGCAGTTCCTCCCGCGGGGGGTCGGGGACCCAGTACTTC
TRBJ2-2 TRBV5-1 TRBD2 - CASSWTSGGFNTGELFF TGCGCCAGCAGCTGGACTAGCGGGGGTTTCAACACCGGGGAGCTGTTTTTT
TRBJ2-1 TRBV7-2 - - CASSSPPVGDEQFF TGTGCCAGCAGCTCACCCCCTGTCGGTGATGAGCAGTTCTTC
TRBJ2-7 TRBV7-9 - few CASSFGSYEQYF TGTGCCAGCAGCTTCGGGTCCTACGAGCAGTACTTC
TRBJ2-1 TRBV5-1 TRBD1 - CASIPGRGQSSYNEQFF TGCGCCAGCATTCCGGGCAGGGGGCAGAGCTCCTACAATGAGCAGTTCTTC
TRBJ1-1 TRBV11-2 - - CASSFEENTEAFF TGTGCCAGCAGCTTCGAGGAGAACACTGAAGCTTTCTTT
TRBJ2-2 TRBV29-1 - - CSVGAREAKGTGELFF TGCAGCGTTGGGGCCAGGGAGGCGAAGGGCACCGGGGAGCTGTTTTTT
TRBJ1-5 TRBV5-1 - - CASSLQGIGNQPQHF TGCGCCAGCAGCTTGCAGGGGATCGGCAATCAGCCCCAGCATTTT
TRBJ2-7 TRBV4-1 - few CASSQYGTDLYEQYF TGCGCCAGCAGCCAATACGGGACTGATCTTTACGAGCAGTACTTC
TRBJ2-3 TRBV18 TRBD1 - CASSPNTGDLTDTQYF TGTGCCAGCTCACCCAATACAGGGGACCTCACAGATACGCAGTATTTT
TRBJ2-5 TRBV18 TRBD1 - CASSPTGGAETQYF TGTGCCAGCTCACCGACAGGGGGGGCAGAGACCCAGTACTTC
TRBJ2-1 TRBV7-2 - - CASSPRAGMEFF TGTGCCAGCAGCCCAAGGGCAGGGATGGAGTTCTTC
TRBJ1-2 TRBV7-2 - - CASSFRPASSFVYTF TGTGCCAGCAGCTTTCGACCGGCCTCTTCATTTGTCTACACCTTC
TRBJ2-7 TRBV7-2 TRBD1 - CASSRDRVGYEQYF TGTGCCAGCAGCCGGGACAGGGTCGGGTACGAGCAGTACTTC
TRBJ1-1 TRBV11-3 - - CASSSRSGAAEAFF TGTGCCAGCAGCTCCCGGTCCGGGGCGGCTGAAGCTTTCTTT
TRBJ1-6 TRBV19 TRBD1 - CASSRDRVSPLHF TGTGCCAGTAGTAGAGACAGGGTTTCACCCCTCCACTTT
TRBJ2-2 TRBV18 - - CASSPGDNTGELFF TGTGCCAGCTCACCAGGGGATAACACCGGGGAGCTGTTTTTT
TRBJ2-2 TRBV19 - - CASYQGKGRGELFF TGTGCCAGTTACCAGGGAAAGGGGCGCGGGGAGCTGTTTTTT
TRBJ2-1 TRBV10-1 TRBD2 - CASSAGGYNEQFF TGCGCCAGCAGTGCGGGGGGTTACAATGAGCAGTTCTTC
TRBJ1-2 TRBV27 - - CASSSLHFPVPYGYTF TGTGCCAGCAGTTCCCTCCACTTTCCGGTACCCTATGGCTACACCTTC
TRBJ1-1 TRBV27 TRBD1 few CASRTTTGPTEAFF TGTGCCAGCCGAACAACGACAGGGCCCACTGAAGCTTTCTTT
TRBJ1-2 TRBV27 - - CASSFLGDLGYYGYTF TGTGCCAGCAGTTTTCTGGGGGACCTAGGTTACTATGGCTACACCTTC
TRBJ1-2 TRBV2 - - CASSPGIYGYTF TGTGCCAGCAGTCCCGGGATCTATGGCTACACCTTC
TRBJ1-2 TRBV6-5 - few CASSFLDSYGYTF TGTGCCAGCAGTTTCCTAGACAGCTATGGCTACACCTTC
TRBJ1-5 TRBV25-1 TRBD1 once CASSGGQGWQPQHF TGTGCCAGCAGTGGCGGACAGGGGTGGCAGCCCCAGCATTTT
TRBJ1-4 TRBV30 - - CAWGGWEKLFF TGTGCCTGGGGGGGTTGGGAAAAACTGTTTTTT
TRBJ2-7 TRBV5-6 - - CASSLGAYEQYF TGTGCCAGCAGCTTGGGGGCCTACGAGCAGTACTTC
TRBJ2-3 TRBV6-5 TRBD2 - CASKRSGRSTDTQYF TGTGCCAGCAAGAGGAGCGGGAGGTCCACAGATACGCAGTATTTT
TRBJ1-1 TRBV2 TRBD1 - CASSARGQGNTEAFF TGTGCCAGCAGTGCTCGAGGACAGGGTAACACTGAAGCTTTCTTT
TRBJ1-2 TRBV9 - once CASSDGVSYGYTF TGTGCCAGCAGCGATGGGGTTTCTTATGGCTACACCTTC
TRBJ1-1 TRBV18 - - CASSALGLENTEAFF TGTGCCAGCTCAGCCCTTGGGTTGGAGAACACTGAAGCTTTCTTT
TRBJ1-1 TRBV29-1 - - CSSRAGTEAFF TGCAGCTCCCGGGCCGGAACTGAAGCTTTCTTT
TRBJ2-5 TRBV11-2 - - CASSFVKETQYF TGTGCCAGCAGCTTTGTGAAGGAGACCCAGTACTTC